This TCR beta chain was observed in a study of blood T cells in healthy people across ages (dated by TCRdb to about 2015). About the full investigation: Template switching captured roughly one uniquely barcoded TCR beta cDNA molecule per two T cells in model experiments. Donors of different ages were randomly distributed across sequencing lanes to avoid experimental bias. Using the same blood draw, the study looked at two additional independent replicas of 1 million unique cDNA reads for two donors, one aged 18 to 30 and the other aged 80 or older. Four age groups were formed from the donors: young (average roughly 15 years), middle-aged (approximately 42), aged (about 62) and long-lived (more than 75). Using deep sequencing normalized with unique cDNA molecular identifiers, the study measured how TCR beta repertoire diversity changes with age.

Systemically healthy Caucasian individuals from Russia, around 38 in total and aged about 6 to 100 years, were included as donors. Roughly 10 milliliters of peripheral blood were drawn from each donor into EDTA-treated Vacutainer tubes. Ficoll-Paque density-gradient centrifugation was used to isolate PBMCs, with at least 6 million obtained per sample. Total RNA, at least 6 micrograms per sample, was extracted from PBMCs with Trizol reagent. For every donor, flow cytometry on a PBMC aliquot measured the percentage of naive CD45RAhigh/CD27high T cells. Counted from cysteine to phenylalanine, this CDR3 has 15 amino acids. Just CDR3 DNA is preserved here, 45 bases in frame from base 1. V and J are truncated by 5 bases and 8 bases respectively, leaving an intervening sequence of 19 bases. CDR1 and CDR2 were assigned from the germline V gene as SGHVS and FNYEAQ. The library came from 5' RACE. Instrument used: Illumina HiSeq 2500. A second roughly 7 to 11 cycle PCR used a sample-barcoded 5' primer and a J-beta primer mix. Each TCR beta cDNA molecule received a unique molecular identifier from a template-switch 5' adaptor carrying 12 random nucleotides. Each sample yielded at least 2.5 million CDR3-containing paired-end reads. All of the RNA was converted into first-strand cDNA using the Mint cDNA synthesis kit, with a TRBC-specific oligonucleotide serving as the primer. All cDNA was treated with uracil-DNA glycosylase and then went through a first 18-cycle PCR with the universal primers M1SS and BC2_uni_R. The authors' analysis ran thus. Each sample was normalized by randomly selecting 1 million high-quality reads, each carrying a distinct molecular identifier. Instead of being binned into consensus sequences, reads that shared molecular identifiers were thrown out. CDR3 identification, clonotype clustering and error correction used MiTCR with a Q25 quality threshold and the strictest error-elimination algorithm. A nonparametric unseen species model with Euler transformation was used to estimate lower-bound total TCR beta diversity. The public sequencing data were trimmed at Q25 with fastp and processed into clonotypes with MiXCR by TCRdb, which kept only in-frame beta chains. Under each unique CDR3 protein, matching rows form one entry showing the most common genes and DNA. It is TCRdb's table, rather than the study itself, that gives the V and J calls and clone size. Recorded for this sample are 600,000 to 1,000,000 distinct CDR3 sequences; roughly 64% of them occurred a single time. Around 22% of the sample is held by the ten biggest clonotypes.

About this clonotype itself: No cognate antigen has been identified for it. No base qualities exist here, and no much larger clone lies one base off it.

What the research found in general, with its limitations: Because donor CMV infection status was unknown, age-related changes in expanded clonotypes were potentially confounded. Observed TCR beta diversity per million T cells fell roughly linearly with age, and a significant reduction was already apparent by age approximately 40. Total diversity estimates from one million sequenced T cells were considered lower bounds and underestimates. Because profiling used bulk unsorted PBMCs, naive and antigen-experienced compartments could not be compared conclusively. Compared with the aged group, the long-lived group had more naive CD4+ T cells, fewer expanded clones and increased TCR diversity, suggesting age selection. Observed TCR beta diversity correlated strongly with the percentage of naive T cells measured by flow cytometry.

The rearranged segments are TRBV7-6 and TRBJ2-1; a tentative D match to TRBD2 spans 6 bases. Sequenced material: blood. The clonotype originates from a man under 40 in good health. The encoded CDR3 is CASSHVRGRKDEQFF. The DNA sequence follows: TGTGCCAGCAGCCACGTTCGGGGGAGAAAGGATGAGCAGTTCTTC.